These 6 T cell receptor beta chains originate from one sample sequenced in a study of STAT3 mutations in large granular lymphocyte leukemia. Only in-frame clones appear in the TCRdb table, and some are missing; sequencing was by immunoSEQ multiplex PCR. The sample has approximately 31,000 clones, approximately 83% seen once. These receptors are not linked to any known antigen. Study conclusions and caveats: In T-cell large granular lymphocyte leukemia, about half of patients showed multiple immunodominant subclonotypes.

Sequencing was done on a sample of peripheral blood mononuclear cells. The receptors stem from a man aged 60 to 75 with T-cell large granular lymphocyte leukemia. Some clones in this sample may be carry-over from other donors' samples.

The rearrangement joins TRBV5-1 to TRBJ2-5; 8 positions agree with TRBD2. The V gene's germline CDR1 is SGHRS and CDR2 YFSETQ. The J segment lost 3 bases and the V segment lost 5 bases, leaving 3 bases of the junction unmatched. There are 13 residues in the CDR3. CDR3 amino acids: CASRTGGEETQYF. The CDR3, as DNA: TGCGCCAGCAGGACGGGAGGGGAAGAGACCCAGTACTTC.

The CDR3 DNA sequence: TGTGCCAGCAGTTTATTAGCGGGAGTAGGCAATGAGCAGTTCTTC. Protein sequence: CASSLLAGVGNEQFF. The chain combines TRBV27 with TRBJ2-1, with 9 bases identical to TRBD2. The junction had 4 bases not matched to a gene; V was cut back by 1 base and J by 6 bases. This CDR3 has 15 residues. CDR1 is MNHEY and CDR2 is SMNVEV in the germline V gene (reference sequence).

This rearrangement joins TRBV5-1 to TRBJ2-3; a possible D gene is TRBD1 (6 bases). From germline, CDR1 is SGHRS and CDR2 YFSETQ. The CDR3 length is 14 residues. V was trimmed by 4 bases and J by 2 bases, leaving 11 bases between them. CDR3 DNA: TGCGCCAGCAGCGCACAGGGTAACACAGATACGCAGTATTTT. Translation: CASSAQGNTDTQYF.

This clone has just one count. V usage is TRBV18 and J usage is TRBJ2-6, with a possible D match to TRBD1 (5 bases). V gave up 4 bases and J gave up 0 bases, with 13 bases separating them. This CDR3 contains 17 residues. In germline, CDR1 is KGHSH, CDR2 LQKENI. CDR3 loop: CASSQIQGRSGANVLTF. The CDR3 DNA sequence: TGTGCCAGCTCACAGATCCAGGGTCGCTCTGGGGCCAACGTCCTGACTTTC.

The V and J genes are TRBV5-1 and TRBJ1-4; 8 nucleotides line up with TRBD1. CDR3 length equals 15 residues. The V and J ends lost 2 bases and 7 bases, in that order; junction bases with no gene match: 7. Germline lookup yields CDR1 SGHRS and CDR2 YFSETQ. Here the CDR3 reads CASSFSGTGVEKLFF. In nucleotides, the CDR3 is TGCGCCAGCAGCTTTTCCGGGACAGGAGTTGAAAAACTGTTTTTT.

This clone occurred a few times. The CDR3 protein is CASSPQPGLRKHNEQFF. The CDR3 region has the DNA TGTGCCAGCTCACCCCAACCGGGACTACGCAAACACAATGAGCAGTTCTTC. The rearrangement joins TRBV18 to TRBJ2-1; 7 nucleotides match TRBD2. The J segment lost 5 bases and the V segment lost 3 bases, leaving 13 bases of the junction unmatched. The CDR3 consists of 17 residues. CDR1 is KGHSH and CDR2 is LQKENI in the germline V gene.